Here is one T cell receptor beta chain with its context. Its antigen is not identified. The CDR3 is made up of 14 amino acids. J gave up 7 bases and V 5 bases, and 7 bases lay outside the gene matches. CDR1 and CDR2 from the germline V gene are SGHTA and FQGNSA. Researchers prepared the TCRbeta library using unique molecular identifiers, the study reports. TCRdb ran MiXCR on the PCR reads and lists one entry per CDR3 protein. This sample has about 400,000 distinct CDR3 sequences; about 17% occur once, and the top ten carry around 28%. This entry comes from a study of T-cell reconstitution after alpha-beta-depleted transplantation in children. General study findings and limits: Some patients' high day-60 TCRbeta diversity was attributed to recipient cells surviving conditioning. Expanded graft clones numbering several hundred reportedly gave rise to alpha-beta T cells about two months after transplant. By one year post-transplant, T-cell counts and diversity largely arose from T cells that were newly produced.

Specimen: PBMCs, mostly from graft donor cells, collected 360 days after TCRalphabeta/CD19-depleted stem cell transplant. The receptor was derived from a boy younger than two who had a stem cell transplant for Wiskott-Aldrich syndrome, so the T cells may come from the graft donor. The rearrangement uses TRBV7-2 and TRBJ2-7, with 11 bases aligning to TRBD1. The CDR3 here is CASSIPGQGDEQYF. The CDR3 DNA reads as TGTGCCAGCAGCATACCGGGACAGGGGGATGAGCAGTACTTC.